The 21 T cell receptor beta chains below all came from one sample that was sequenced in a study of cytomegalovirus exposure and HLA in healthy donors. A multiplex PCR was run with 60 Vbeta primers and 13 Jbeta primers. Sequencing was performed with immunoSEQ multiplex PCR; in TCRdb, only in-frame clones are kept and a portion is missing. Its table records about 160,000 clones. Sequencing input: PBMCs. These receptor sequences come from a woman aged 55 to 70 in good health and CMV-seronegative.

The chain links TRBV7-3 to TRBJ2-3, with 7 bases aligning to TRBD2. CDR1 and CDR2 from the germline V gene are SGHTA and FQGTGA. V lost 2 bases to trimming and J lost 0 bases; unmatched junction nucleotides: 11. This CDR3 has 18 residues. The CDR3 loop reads CASSLGLVAGASTDTQYF. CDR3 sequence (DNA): TGTGCCAGCAGCTTAGGACTAGTCGCGGGCGCTAGCACAGATACGCAGTATTTT.

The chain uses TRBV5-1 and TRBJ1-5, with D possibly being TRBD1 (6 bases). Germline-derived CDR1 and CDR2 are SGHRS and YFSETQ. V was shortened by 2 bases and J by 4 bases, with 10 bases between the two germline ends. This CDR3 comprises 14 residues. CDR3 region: CASSLGGRNQPQHF. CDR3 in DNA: TGCGCCAGCAGCTTAGGGGGACGGAATCAGCCCCAGCATTTT.

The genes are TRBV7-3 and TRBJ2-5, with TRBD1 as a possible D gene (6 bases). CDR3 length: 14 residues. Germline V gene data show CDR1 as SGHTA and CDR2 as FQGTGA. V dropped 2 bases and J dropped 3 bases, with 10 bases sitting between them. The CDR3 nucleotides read TGTGCCAGCAGCTTAGGTTACAGGGAAGAGACCCAGTACTTC. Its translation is CASSLGYREETQYF.

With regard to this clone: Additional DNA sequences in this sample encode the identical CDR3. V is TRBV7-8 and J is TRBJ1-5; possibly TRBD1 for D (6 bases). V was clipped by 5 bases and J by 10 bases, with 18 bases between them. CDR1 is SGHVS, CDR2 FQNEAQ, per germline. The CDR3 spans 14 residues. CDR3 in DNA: TGTGCCAGCAGCCTAGGGGGGGTTGATTCTCCCCAGCATTTT. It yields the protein CASSLGGVDSPQHF.

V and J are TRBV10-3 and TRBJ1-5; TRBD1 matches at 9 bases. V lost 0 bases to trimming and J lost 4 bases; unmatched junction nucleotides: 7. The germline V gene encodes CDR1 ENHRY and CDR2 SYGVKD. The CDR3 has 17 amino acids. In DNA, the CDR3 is TGTGCCATCAGTGAGTCCCGAGGACAGGGGTCTAATCAGCCCCAGCATTTT. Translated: CAISESRGQGSNQPQHF.

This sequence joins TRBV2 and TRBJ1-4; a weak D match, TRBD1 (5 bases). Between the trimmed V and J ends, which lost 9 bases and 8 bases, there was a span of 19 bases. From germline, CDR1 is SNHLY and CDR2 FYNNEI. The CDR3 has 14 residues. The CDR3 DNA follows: TGTGCCAGTTTGCCGCAGGGTAGTAAGGAAAAACTGTTTTTT. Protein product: CASLPQGSKEKLFF.

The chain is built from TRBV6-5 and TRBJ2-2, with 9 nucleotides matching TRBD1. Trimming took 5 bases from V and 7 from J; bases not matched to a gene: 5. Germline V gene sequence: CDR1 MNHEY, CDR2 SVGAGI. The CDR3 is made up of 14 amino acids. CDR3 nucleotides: TGTGCCAGCAGTAGGGACAGGGTCATCGGGGAGCTGTTTTTT. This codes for CASSRDRVIGELFF.

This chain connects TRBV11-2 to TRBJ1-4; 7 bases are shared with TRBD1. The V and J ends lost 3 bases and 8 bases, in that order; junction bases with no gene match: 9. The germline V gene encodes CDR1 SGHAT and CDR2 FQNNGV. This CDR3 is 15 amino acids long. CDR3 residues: CASSFGQVLGEKLFF. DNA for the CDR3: TGTGCCAGCAGCTTCGGACAGGTTTTAGGAGAAAAACTGTTTTTT. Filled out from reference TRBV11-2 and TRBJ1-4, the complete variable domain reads EAGVAQSPRYKIIEKRQSVAFWCNPISGHATLYWYQQILGQGPKLLIQFQNNGVVDDSQLPKDRFSAERLKGVDSTLKIQPAKLEDSAVYLCASSFGQVLGEKLFFGSGTQLSVL.

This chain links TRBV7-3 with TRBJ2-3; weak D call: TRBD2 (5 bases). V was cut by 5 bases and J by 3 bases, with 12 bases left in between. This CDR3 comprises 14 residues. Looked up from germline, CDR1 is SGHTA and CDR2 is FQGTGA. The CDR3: CASSTIRGTDTQYF. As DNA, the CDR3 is TGTGCCAGCAGCACGATTCGGGGTACAGATACGCAGTATTTT.

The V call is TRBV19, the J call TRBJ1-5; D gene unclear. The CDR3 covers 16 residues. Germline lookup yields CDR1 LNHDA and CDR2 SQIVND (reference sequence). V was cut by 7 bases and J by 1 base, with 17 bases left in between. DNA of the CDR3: TGTGCCAGTACCCCCCGGCCGGGTAGGAGCAATCAGCCCCAGCATTTT. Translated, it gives CASTPRPGRSNQPQHF.

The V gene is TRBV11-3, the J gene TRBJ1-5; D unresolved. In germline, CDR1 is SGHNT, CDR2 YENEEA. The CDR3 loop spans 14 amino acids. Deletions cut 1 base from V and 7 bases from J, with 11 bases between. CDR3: CASSLVEERQPQHF. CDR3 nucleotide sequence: TGTGCCAGCAGCTTAGTAGAGGAACGCCAGCCCCAGCATTTT.

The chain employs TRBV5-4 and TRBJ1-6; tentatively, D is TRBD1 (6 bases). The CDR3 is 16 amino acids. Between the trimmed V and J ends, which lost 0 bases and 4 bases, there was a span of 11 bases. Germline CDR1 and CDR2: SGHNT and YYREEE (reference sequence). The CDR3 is CASSLGTVIYNSPLHF. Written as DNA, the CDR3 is TGTGCCAGCAGCTTGGGGACAGTGATTTATAATTCACCCCTCCACTTT. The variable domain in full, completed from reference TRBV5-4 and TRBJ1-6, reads ETGVTQSPTHLIKTRGQQVTLRCSSQSGHNTVSWYQQALGQGPQFIFQYYREEENGRGNFPPRFSGLQFPNYSSELNVNALELDDSALYLCASSLGTVIYNSPLHFGNGTRLTVT.

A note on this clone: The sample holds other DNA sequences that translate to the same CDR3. This CDR3 reads CASSPGGRVNEQYF. The CDR3 bases are TGTGCCAGCTCACCCGGCGGGAGGGTGAATGAGCAGTACTTC. The rearrangement links TRBV18 to TRBJ2-7; 9 bases map to TRBD2. The junction had 7 bases not matched to a gene; V was cut back by 3 bases and J by 7 bases. This CDR3 has 14 residues. Germline V CDR1 and CDR2: KGHSH, LQKENI.

The CDR3: CASSPAGGSYNEQFF. The CDR3 coding sequence is TGTGCCAGCAGCCCAGCGGGGGGCTCCTACAATGAGCAGTTCTTC. The chain has TRBV5-4 and TRBJ2-1; 9 nucleotides match TRBD2. This CDR3 comprises 15 residues. V gave up 4 bases and J gave up 0 bases; unmatched junction bases: 2. The V gene's germline CDR1 is SGHNT and CDR2 YYREEE (reference sequence). The full variable domain, with the rest looked up from reference TRBV5-4 and TRBJ2-1, is ETGVTQSPTHLIKTRGQQVTLRCSSQSGHNTVSWYQQALGQGPQFIFQYYREEENGRGNFPPRFSGLQFPNYSSELNVNALELDDSALYLCASSPAGGSYNEQFFGPGTRLTVL.

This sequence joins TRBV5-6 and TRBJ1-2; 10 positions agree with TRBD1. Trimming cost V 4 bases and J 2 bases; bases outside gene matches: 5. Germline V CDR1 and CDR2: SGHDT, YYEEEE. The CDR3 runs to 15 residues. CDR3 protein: CASSVQTGGNYGYTF. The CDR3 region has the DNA TGTGCCAGCAGCGTACAGACAGGGGGCAACTATGGCTACACCTTC.

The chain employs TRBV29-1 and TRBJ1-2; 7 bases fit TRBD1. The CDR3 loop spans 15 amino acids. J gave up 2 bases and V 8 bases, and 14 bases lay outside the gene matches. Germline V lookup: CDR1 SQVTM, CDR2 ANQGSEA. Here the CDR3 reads CSSGEDRPLNYGYTF. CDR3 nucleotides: TGCAGCTCTGGGGAGGACAGGCCGCTCAACTATGGCTACACCTTC.

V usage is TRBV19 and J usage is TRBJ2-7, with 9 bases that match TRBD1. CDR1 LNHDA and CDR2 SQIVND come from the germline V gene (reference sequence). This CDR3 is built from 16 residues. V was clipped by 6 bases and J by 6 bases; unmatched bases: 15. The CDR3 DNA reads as TGTGCCAGTAGCAGGGGAACCGGGACAGGGCAGGGCGAGCAGTACTTC. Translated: CASSRGTGTGQGEQYF.

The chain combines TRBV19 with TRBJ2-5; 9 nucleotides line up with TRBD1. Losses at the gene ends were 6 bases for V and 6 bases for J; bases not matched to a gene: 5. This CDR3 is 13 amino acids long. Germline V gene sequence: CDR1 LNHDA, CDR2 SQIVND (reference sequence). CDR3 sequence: CASSPGTGQTQYF. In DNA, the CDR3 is TGTGCCAGTAGCCCCGGGACAGGGCAGACCCAGTACTTC.

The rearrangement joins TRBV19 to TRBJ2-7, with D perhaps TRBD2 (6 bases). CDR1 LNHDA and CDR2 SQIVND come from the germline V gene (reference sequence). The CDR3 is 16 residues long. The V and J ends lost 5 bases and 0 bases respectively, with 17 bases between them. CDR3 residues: CASSPGRRDLSYEQYF. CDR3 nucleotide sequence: TGTGCCAGTAGTCCAGGGAGGCGGGACCTCTCCTACGAGCAGTACTTC. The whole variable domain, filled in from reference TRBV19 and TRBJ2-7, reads DGGITQSPKYLFRKEGQNVTLSCEQNLNHDAMYWYRQDPGQGLRLIYYSQIVNDFQKGDIAEGYSVSREKKESFPLTVTSAQKNPTAFYLCASSPGRRDLSYEQYFGPGTRLTVT.

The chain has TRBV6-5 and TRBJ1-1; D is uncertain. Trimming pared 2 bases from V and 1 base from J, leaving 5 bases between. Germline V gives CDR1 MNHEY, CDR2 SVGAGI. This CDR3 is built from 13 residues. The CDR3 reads CASSYVQNTEAFF. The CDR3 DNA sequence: TGTGCCAGCAGTTACGTTCAGAACACTGAAGCTTTCTTT.

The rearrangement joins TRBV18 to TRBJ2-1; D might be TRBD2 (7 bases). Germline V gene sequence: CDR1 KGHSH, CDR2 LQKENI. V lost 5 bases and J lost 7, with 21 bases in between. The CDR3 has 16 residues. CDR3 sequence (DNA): TGTGCCAGCTCAATCTGGGCGAACGGGGGGACAAATGAGCAGTTCTTC. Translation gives CASSIWANGGTNEQFF.